The rows below give T cell receptor beta chains drawn from one sample of a study of vaccination effects on CD4 cells after COVID-19. TCRdb's copy holds only in-frame clones and misses some; the assay was immunoSEQ multiplex PCR. The sample consists of some 25,000 clones, less than 85% of them appearing once. These receptors' antigens are unknown. The sequences come from CD4+ T cells from PBMCs cultured with SARS-CoV-2 spike peptides, collected after COVID-19 vaccination. Every receptor here comes from a human donor who received a COVID-19 vaccine. Each CDR3 is given with its conserved first and last residue. A D gene is named only where the DNA matches it firmly. Rows give clone size only sometimes, using once, few, many, or a class for an expanded clone.

V	J	size	D	CDR3	DNA
TRBV18	TRBJ1-6	.	.	CASSPGGHSPLHF	TGTGCCAGCTCACCAGGGGGTCATTCACCCCTCCACTTT
TRBV2	TRBJ1-1	few	.	CASAPGVTEAFF	TGTGCCAGCGCCCCCGGGGTCACTGAAGCTTTCTTT
TRBV7-8	TRBJ2-2	.	.	CASSLGTLNTGELFF	TGTGCCAGCAGCCTCGGGACTTTGAACACCGGGGAGCTGTTTTTT
TRBV30	TRBJ1-6	.	.	CAWAETLDAPLHF	TGTGCCTGGGCGGAGACCCTCGACGCACCCCTCCACTTT
TRBV19	TRBJ1-1	.	.	CASSLGGTNTEAFF	TGTGCCAGTAGTTTAGGGGGGACGAACACTGAAGCTTTCTTT
TRBV4-1	TRBJ2-1	few	TRBD2	CASSQEAGATAYNEQFF	TGCGCCAGCAGCCAAGAAGCGGGAGCGACTGCCTACAATGAGCAGTTCTTC
TRBV19	TRBJ1-2	.	.	CASSIGYGYTF	TGTGCCAGTAGTATTGGGTATGGCTACACCTTC
TRBV6-2/TRBV6-3	TRBJ2-6	.	.	CASSPMTGLTGANVLTF	TGTGCCAGCAGCCCTATGACAGGTCTGACCGGGGCCAACGTCCTGACTTTC
TRBV7-6	TRBJ1-1	.	.	CASRPTSNTEAFF	TGTGCCAGCAGACCGACGTCGAACACTGAAGCTTTCTTT
TRBV6-5	TRBJ2-7	once	TRBD2	CASSSPLAGSYEQYF	TGTGCCAGCAGTTCGCCCCTAGCGGGTTCCTACGAGCAGTACTTC
TRBV11-2	TRBJ1-3	.	.	CASSPQGTSGNTIYF	TGTGCCAGCAGCCCGCAGGGGACTTCTGGAAACACCATATATTTT
TRBV6-4	TRBJ2-2	.	.	CASSDSISAGELFF	TGTGCCAGCAGTGACTCGATCAGCGCCGGGGAGCTGTTTTTT
TRBV6-1	TRBJ2-3	few	TRBD2	CASSEVSGSFADTQYF	TGTGCCAGCAGTGAAGTTAGCGGGAGTTTCGCAGATACGCAGTATTTT
TRBV30	TRBJ1-4	once	.	CAWTGQKNEKLFF	TGTGCCTGGACCGGACAGAAAAATGAAAAACTGTTTTTT
TRBV6-1	TRBJ2-7	.	TRBD1	CASSEGGQGTGEQYF	TGTGCCAGCAGTGAGGGGGGACAGGGGACAGGCGAGCAGTACTTC
TRBV5-5	TRBJ2-5	.	TRBD1	CASSLAAGTGYPTQYF	TGTGCCAGCAGCTTGGCCGCCGGGACAGGGTATCCTACCCAGTACTTC
TRBV5-1	TRBJ2-7	once	TRBD2	CASSSGRSSGRAGEQYF	TGCGCCAGCAGCTCCGGGAGATCTAGCGGGAGGGCCGGCGAGCAGTACTTC
TRBV6-5	TRBJ1-5	.	TRBD1	CASSLAPRQGNQPQHF	TGTGCCAGCAGTTTGGCCCCGAGACAGGGAAATCAGCCCCAGCATTTT
TRBV19	TRBJ2-1	.	.	CASSIDRDRGNEQFF	TGTGCCAGTAGTATAGACAGGGATCGTGGCAATGAGCAGTTCTTC
TRBV19	TRBJ1-2	.	.	CASSRLKGGYGYTF	TGTGCCAGCTCTAGGTTAAAGGGCGGCTACGGCTACACCTTC
TRBV2	TRBJ1-2	.	.	CASRQSYGYTF	TGTGCCAGCAGGCAAAGCTATGGCTACACCTTC
TRBV14	TRBJ2-3	.	.	CASSPSAGMRWTQYF	TGTGCCAGCAGCCCTTCGGCGGGGATGAGGTGGACGCAGTATTTT
TRBV10-2	TRBJ1-1	.	.	CASSDPGGVGGTEAFF	TGCGCCAGCAGTGATCCCGGGGGCGTAGGGGGAACTGAAGCTTTCTTT
TRBV2	TRBJ1-2	.	TRBD1	CASSEMGGGGLYGYTF	TGTGCCAGCAGTGAAATGGGGGGAGGGGGCTTGTATGGCTACACCTTC
TRBV5-6	TRBJ1-1	.	.	CASSSGRGGEAFF	TGTGCCAGCAGCTCCGGTAGAGGGGGTGAAGCTTTCTTT
TRBV12-5	TRBJ1-1	.	.	CASSGQTNTEAFF	TGTGCTAGTAGCGGACAGACGAACACTGAAGCTTTCTTT
TRBV7-9	TRBJ1-6	.	.	CASSLAGAGNSPLHF	TGTGCCAGCAGCTTAGCGGGGGCGGGTAATTCACCCCTCCACTTT
TRBV10-3	TRBJ2-5	.	.	CAISEGVQETQYF	TGTGCCATCAGTGAAGGGGTCCAAGAGACCCAGTACTTC
TRBV25-1	TRBJ2-7	.	.	CASSGGTTTGRYEQYF	TGTGCCAGCAGTGGAGGTACCACGACAGGGAGGTACGAGCAGTACTTC
TRBV7-2	TRBJ2-7	medium-sized	TRBD2	CASSLGLAGSSYEQYF	TGTGCCAGCAGCCTAGGACTAGCGGGGTCATCCTACGAGCAGTACTTC
TRBV6-1	TRBJ1-1	.	TRBD1	CASSEGRSGGKAFF	TGTGCCAGCAGTGAAGGGAGATCAGGGGGGAAAGCTTTCTTT
TRBV6-5	TRBJ1-4	.	.	CASSYSLDPPREKLFF	TGTGCCAGCAGTTACAGTCTCGACCCGCCGAGGGAAAAACTGTTTTTT
TRBV29-1	TRBJ1-1	.	.	CSTLGVGTEAFF	TGCAGCACCTTGGGGGTAGGCACTGAAGCTTTCTTT
TRBV5-1	TRBJ2-7	.	TRBD1	CASSVLGLGQGSYEQYF	TGCGCCAGCAGCGTCCTTGGTTTAGGACAGGGCTCCTACGAGCAGTACTTC
TRBV19	TRBJ2-3	.	.	CASSIWQGSTDTQYF	TGTGCCAGTAGTATATGGCAGGGGAGCACAGATACGCAGTATTTT
TRBV5-6	TRBJ2-1	.	TRBD2	CASSLPTSADEQFF	TGTGCCAGCAGCCTACCGACTAGCGCCGATGAGCAGTTCTTC
TRBV4-1	TRBJ1-4	.	TRBD1	CASRLDRVTNEKLFF	TGCGCCAGCAGGCTCGACAGGGTAACTAATGAAAAACTGTTTTTT
TRBV6-5	TRBJ2-3	.	TRBD2	CASGQGLSADTQYF	TGTGCCAGCGGGCAGGGACTATCGGCAGATACGCAGTATTTT
TRBV11-2	TRBJ2-7	.	.	CASSLDGRSYEQYF	TGTGCCAGCAGCTTAGATGGCAGATCCTACGAGCAGTACTTC
TRBV6-1	TRBJ1-6	.	.	CASSEAWTAYSPLHF	TGTGCCAGCAGTGAAGCGTGGACGGCTTATTCACCCCTCCACTTT